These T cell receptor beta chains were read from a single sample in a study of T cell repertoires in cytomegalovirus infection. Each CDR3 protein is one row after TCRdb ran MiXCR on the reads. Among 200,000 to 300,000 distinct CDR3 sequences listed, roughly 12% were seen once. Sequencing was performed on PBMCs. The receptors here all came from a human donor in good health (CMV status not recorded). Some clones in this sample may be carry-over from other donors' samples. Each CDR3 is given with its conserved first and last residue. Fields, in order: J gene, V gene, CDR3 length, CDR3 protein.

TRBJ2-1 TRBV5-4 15 CASSLQTGTYNEQFF
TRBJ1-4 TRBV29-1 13 CSVVARGSEKLFF
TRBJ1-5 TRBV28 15 CASRPPGTVGQPQHF
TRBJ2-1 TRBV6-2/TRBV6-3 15 CASKTSGRTYNEQFF
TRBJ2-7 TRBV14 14 CASSGALATYEQYF
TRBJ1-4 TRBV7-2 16 CASSPKLGTHNEKLFF
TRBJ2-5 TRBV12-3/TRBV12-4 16 CASRSGTGLFGETQYF
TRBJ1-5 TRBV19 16 CASSQEGQARGQPQHF
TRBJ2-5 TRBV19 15 CASSITPLRKGTQYF
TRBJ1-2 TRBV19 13 CASRTEGVYGYTF
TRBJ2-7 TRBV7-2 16 CASSSPGRPDSYEQYF
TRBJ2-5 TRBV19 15 CASSLVAGGEETQYF
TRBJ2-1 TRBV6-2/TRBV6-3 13 CASSYGGYTVQFF
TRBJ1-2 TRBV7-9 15 CASSLGQAFFYGYTF
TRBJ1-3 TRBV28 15 CASSLGGPSGNTIYF
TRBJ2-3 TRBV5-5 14 CASSLVQGGDTQYF
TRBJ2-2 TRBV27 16 CASSLWGLAGAGELFF
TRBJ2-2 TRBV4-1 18 CASSQEKRGTVVTGELFF
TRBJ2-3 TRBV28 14 CASAPASGADTQYF
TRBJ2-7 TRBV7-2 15 CASSLVGTGGDEQYF
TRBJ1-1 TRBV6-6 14 CASSYERGQGEAFF
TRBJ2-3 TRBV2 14 CAGGQALTSDTQYF
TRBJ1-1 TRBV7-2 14 CASSWNRDGTEAFF
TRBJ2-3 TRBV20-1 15 CSASQREGSEDTQYF
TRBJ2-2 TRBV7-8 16 CASSKQASRGGGELFF
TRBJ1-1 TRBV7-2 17 CASSLEKRTDENTEAFF
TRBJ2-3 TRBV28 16 CASSFPDRVYADTQYF
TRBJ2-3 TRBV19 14 CASSIAHSTDTQYF
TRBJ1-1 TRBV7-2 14 CASSLSGQGTEAFF
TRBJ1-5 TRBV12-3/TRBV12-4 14 CASILGTANQPQHF
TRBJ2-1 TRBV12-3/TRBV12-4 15 CASTLTSGRGNEQFF
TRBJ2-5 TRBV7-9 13 CASSLPSGSPQYF
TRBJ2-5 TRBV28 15 CASTSSGVKQETQYF
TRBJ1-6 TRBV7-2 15 CASSLVVGGNSPLHF
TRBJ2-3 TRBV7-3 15 CASSPEGTGRDTQYF
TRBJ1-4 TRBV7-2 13 CASGGRSNEKLFF
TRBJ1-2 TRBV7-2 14 CASSTMAGLYGYTF
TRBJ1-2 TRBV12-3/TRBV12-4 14 CASSPTAGNYGYTF
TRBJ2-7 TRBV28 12 CASSLMVGEQYF
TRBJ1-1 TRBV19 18 CASSSRTGGFVGWTEAFF
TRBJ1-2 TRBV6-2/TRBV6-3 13 CASSYSGFYGYTF
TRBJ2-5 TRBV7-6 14 CASGTSGGSETQYF
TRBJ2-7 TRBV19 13 CASSIGLSYEQYF
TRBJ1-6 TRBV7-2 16 CASSPQGGGHNSPLHF
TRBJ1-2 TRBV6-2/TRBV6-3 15 CASSYGHLRDYGYTF
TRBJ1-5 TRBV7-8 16 CASSLDGREWYQPQHF
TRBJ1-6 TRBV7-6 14 CASSLNRGDSPLHF
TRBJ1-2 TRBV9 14 CASSPTGGTYGYTF
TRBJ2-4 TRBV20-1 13 CSAKGDRENIQYF
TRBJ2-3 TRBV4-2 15 CASSQDDPNTDTQYF
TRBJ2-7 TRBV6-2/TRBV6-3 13 CASKRGQTYEQYF
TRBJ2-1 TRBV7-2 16 CASSLARTGGNNEQFF
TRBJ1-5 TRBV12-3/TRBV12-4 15 CASKPSGTVDQPQHF
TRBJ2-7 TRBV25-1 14 CASSEFAGGYEQYF
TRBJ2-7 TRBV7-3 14 CASSPGVAWDEQYF
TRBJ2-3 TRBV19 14 CASSIVDRGDTQYF
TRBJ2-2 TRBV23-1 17 CASSHSFLRDLTGELFF
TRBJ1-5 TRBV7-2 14 CASSLKPGSQPQHF
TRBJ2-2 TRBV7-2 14 CASEISANTGELFF
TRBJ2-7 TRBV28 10 CASSVDEQYF